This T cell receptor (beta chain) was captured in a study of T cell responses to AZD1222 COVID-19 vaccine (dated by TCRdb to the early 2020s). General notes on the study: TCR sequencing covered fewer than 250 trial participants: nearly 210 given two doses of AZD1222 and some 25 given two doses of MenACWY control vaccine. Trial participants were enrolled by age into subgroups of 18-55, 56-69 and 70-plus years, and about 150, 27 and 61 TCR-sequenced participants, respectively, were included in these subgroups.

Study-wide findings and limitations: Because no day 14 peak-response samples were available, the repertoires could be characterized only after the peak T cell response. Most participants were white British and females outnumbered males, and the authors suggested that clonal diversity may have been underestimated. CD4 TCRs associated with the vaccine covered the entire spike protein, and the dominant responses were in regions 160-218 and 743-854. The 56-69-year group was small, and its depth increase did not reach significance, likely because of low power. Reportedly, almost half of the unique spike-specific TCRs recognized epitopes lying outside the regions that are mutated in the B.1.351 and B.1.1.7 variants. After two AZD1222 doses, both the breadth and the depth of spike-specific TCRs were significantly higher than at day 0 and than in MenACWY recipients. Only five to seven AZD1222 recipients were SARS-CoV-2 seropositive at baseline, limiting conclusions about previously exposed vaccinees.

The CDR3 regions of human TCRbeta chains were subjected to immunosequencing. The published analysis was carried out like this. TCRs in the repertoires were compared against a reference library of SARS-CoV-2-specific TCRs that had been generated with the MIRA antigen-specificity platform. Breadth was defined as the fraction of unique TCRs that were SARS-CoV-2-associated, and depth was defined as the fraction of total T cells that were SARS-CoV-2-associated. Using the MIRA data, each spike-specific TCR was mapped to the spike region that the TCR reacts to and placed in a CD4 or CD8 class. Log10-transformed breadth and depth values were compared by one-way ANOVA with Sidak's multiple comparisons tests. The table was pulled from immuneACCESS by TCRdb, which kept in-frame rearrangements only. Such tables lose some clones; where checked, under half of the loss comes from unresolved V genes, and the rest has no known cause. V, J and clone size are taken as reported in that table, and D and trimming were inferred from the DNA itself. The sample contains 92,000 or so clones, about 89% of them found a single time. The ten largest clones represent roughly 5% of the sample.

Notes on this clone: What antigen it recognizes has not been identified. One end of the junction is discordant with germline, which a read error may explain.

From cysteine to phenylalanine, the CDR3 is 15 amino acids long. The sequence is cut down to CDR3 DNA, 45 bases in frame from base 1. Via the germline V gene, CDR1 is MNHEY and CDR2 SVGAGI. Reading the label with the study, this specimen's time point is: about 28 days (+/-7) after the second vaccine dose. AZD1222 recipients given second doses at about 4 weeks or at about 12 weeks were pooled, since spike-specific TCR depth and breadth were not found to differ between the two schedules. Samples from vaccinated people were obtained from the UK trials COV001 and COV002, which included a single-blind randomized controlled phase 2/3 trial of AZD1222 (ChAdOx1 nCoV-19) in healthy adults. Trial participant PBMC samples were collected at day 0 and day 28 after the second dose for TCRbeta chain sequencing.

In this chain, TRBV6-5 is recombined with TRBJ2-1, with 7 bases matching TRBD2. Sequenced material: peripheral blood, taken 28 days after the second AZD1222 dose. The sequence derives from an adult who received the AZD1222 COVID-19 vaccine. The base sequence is TGTGCCAGCACTTACCAGCGGGGACTCAACAATGAGCAGTTCTTC. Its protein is CASTYQRGLNNEQFF.